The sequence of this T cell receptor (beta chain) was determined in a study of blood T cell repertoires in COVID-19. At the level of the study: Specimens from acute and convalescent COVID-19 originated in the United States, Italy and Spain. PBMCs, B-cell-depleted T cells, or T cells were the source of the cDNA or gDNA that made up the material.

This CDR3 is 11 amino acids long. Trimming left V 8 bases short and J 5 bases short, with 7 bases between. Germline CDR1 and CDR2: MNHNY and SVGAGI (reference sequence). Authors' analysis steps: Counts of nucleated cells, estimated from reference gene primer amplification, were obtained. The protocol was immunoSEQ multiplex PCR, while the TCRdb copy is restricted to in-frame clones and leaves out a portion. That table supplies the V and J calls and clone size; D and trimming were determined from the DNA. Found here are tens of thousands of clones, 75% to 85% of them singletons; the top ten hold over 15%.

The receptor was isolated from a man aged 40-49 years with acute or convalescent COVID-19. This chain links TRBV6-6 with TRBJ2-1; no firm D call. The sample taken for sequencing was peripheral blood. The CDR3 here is CASGPHNEQFF. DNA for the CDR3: TGTGCCAGCGGGCCCCACAATGAGCAGTTCTTC.